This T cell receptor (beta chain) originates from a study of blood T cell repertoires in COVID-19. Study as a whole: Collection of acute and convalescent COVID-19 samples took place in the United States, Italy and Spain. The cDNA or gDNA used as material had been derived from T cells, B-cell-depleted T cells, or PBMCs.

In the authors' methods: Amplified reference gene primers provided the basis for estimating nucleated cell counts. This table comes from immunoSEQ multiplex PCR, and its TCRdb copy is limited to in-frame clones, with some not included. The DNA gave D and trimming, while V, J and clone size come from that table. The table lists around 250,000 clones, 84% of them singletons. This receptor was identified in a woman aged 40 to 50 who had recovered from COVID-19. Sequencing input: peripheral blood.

In DNA form, the CDR3 reads TGTGCCAGCAGTCCAGCTGCGGGCTTGGGAAACATTCAGTACTTC. Translated, it gives CASSPAAGLGNIQYF. This sequence joins TRBV3-1 (or the pseudogene TRBV3-2) and TRBJ2-4; D possibly corresponds to TRBD2 (5 bases). Between the trimmed V and J ends, which lost 6 bases and 6 bases, there was a span of 18 bases. The CDR3 is 15 amino acids. CDR1 is LGHDT, CDR2 YNNKEL, per germline (reference sequence).